Following are 28 T cell receptor beta chains from one sample sequenced in a study of cytomegalovirus exposure and HLA in healthy donors (dated by TCRdb to the late 2010s). The method behind the library was the immunoSEQ multiplex PCR assay. For the multiplex PCR, a mixture combining 60 forward primers for TCR Vbeta segments and 13 reverse primers for TCR Jbeta segments was used. The table was pulled from immuneACCESS by TCRdb, which kept in-frame rearrangements only. Such tables lose some clones; where checked, under half of the loss comes from unresolved V genes, and the rest has no known cause. In all, the sample holds approximately 71,000 clones, and 55% to 75% of those were seen once. The biggest ten clones account for about an eighth of the sample. The sample consisted of PBMCs. The source of these receptors is a woman aged 40 to 50 in good health and CMV-seropositive.

The CDR3, as DNA: TGTGCCAGCAGTTGGGGGACGAGGGAGGGTGGCTACACCTTC. Translation: CASSWGTREGGYTF. The chain is built from TRBV27 and TRBJ1-2; D might be TRBD1 (5 bases). Germline CDR1 is MNHEY and CDR2 is SMNVEV (reference sequence). V was clipped by 4 bases and J by 7 bases, with 16 bases between them. The CDR3 has 14 amino acids.

This clone was counted a single time. This chain connects TRBV6-5 to TRBJ1-3, with D tentatively TRBD1 (5 bases). This CDR3 region has 14 residues. Germline V lookup: CDR1 MNHEY, CDR2 SVGAGI. The germline V and J ends were trimmed by 0 bases and 5 bases, with 8 bases remaining between them. The CDR3 DNA reads as TGTGCCAGCAGTTACTCGGGGCTTAGAAACACCATATATTTT. As protein: CASSYSGLRNTIYF.

The chain couples TRBV7-6 to TRBJ1-1, with a tentative D call TRBD1 (5 bases). The V gene lost 1 base and the J gene lost 9 bases, with 21 bases spanning the gap. CDR3 size: 16 residues. Germline V gene sequence: CDR1 SGHVS, CDR2 FNYEAQ. CDR3 sequence (DNA): TGTGCCAGCAGCTTAGGGTTGCTAGGGGAGGCGGGTCAAGCTTTCTTT. Its translation is CASSLGLLGEAGQAFF.

This clone was detected only a few times. A read error may account for a junction end that differs from germline. The gene calls are TRBV2 and TRBJ2-7, with D possibly matching TRBD2 (5 bases). This CDR3 comprises 13 residues. Germline V CDR1 and CDR2: SNHLY, FYNNEI. CDR3 residues: CASSYYVGNEQYF. The CDR3 DNA reads TGCGCCAGCAGCTATTACGTCGGGAACGAGCAGTACTTC. Drawing the rest from reference TRBV2 and TRBJ2-7, the complete variable domain is EPEVTQTPSHQVTQMGQEVILRCVPISNHLYFYWYRQILGQKVEFLVSFYNNEISEKSEIFDDQFSVERPDGSNFTLKIRSTKLEDSAMYFCASSYYVGNEQYFGPGTRLTVT.

The chain combines TRBV2 with TRBJ1-5; tentatively, D is TRBD1 (5 bases). The germline CDR1 and CDR2 sequences are SNHLY and FYNNEI. The CDR3 spans 12 residues. The germline V and J ends were trimmed by 11 bases and 7 bases, with 15 bases remaining between them. CDR3 in amino acids: CAGRTEGQPQHF. DNA of the CDR3: TGTGCCGGCCGGACGGAGGGGCAGCCCCAGCATTTT.

The chain employs TRBV6-1 and TRBJ2-7; D gene unclear. CDR1 is MNHNS and CDR2 is SASEGT in the germline V gene. Trimming removed 4 bases from V and 4 bases from J, with 8 bases in between. This CDR3 comprises 12 residues. In DNA form, the CDR3 reads TGTGCCAGCAGTGTACAGATGTACGAGCAGTACTTC. Amino acids: CASSVQMYEQYF.

V gene TRBV10-3 combines with J gene TRBJ1-6; no clear D gene. Trimming took 2 bases from V and 10 from J, leaving 9 bases between them. The germline CDR1 and CDR2 sequences are ENHRY and SYGVKD. This CDR3 is built from 13 residues. The CDR3, as DNA: TGTGCCATCAGTGAGGAGGGAAGCTCACCCCTCCACTTT. It yields the protein CAISEEGSSPLHF.

The chain combines TRBV9 with TRBJ2-5; 8 nucleotides match TRBD2. The DNA end is a closer match to TRBJ2-7, so the J assignment may be wrong. This CDR3 has 15 residues. Per the germline V gene, CDR1 is SGDLS and CDR2 is YYNGEE. The CDR3 spells CASSALRGGVDEQYF. The CDR3 nucleotides read TGTGCCAGCAGCGCTCTACGGGGGGGAGTGGACGAGCAGTACTTC.

The rearrangement joins TRBV7-8 to TRBJ2-1; 9 bases align to TRBD1. From germline, CDR1 is SGHVS and CDR2 FQNEAQ. The CDR3 has 15 residues. V lost 4 bases, J lost 8 bases, and 9 bases stayed unmatched. CDR3 sequence reads: CASSSTNTGGDEQFF. CDR3 coding DNA: TGTGCCAGCAGCTCTACTAACACAGGGGGCGATGAGCAGTTCTTC.

The chain recombines TRBV9 with TRBJ2-3; D is possibly TRBD2 (5 bases). CDR1 and CDR2 from the germline V gene are SGDLS and YYNGEE. V lost 3 bases and J 4 bases, leaving 12 bases between the germline ends. The CDR3 extends over 14 amino acids. CDR3 sequence: CASSDKWRSDTQYF. The DNA of the CDR3 is TGTGCCAGCAGCGACAAATGGAGGTCAGATACGCAGTATTTT.

The rearrangement joins TRBV5-1 to TRBJ1-1; TRBD1 agrees at 9 bases. V gave up 6 bases and J gave up 0 bases; unmatched junction bases: 6. CDR1 and CDR2 (germline): SGHRS, YFSETQ. The CDR3 loop spans 15 amino acids. The CDR3 sequence: CASTPGQGMNTEAFF. CDR3 coding DNA: TGCGCCAGCACCCCGGGACAGGGCATGAACACTGAAGCTTTCTTT.

The V and J genes are TRBV9 and TRBJ2-7; 7 bases are shared with TRBD2. The V segment lost 4 bases and the J segment 6 bases; nucleotides outside the gene matches: 4. CDR3 size: 12 residues. CDR1 SGDLS and CDR2 YYNGEE come from the germline V gene. The CDR3 loop reads CASSRTSAEQYF. In DNA, the CDR3 is TGTGCCAGCAGCCGTACTAGCGCCGAGCAGTACTTC.

V is TRBV6-1 and J is TRBJ1-2; D not resolved. The CDR3 extends over 14 amino acids. V was cut by 1 base and J by 2 bases, with 8 bases left in between. Germline V gene lookup returns CDR1 MNHNS and CDR2 SASEGT. The CDR3 sequence: CASSEGGRNYGYTF. The CDR3 DNA follows: TGTGCCAGCAGTGAAGGCGGCCGAAACTATGGCTACACCTTC.

This chain uses TRBV5-1 with TRBJ1-1, with 9 bases fitting TRBD1. V lost 2 bases, J lost 0 bases, and 5 bases stayed unmatched. The germline V gene encodes CDR1 SGHRS and CDR2 YFSETQ. The CDR3 is 16 amino acids. The CDR3 DNA reads TGCGCCAGCAGCTTCGGTAACAGGGGGCTGAACACTGAAGCTTTCTTT. Translation: CASSFGNRGLNTEAFF.

The V gene is TRBV5-1, the J gene TRBJ2-5; 8 nucleotides agree with TRBD1. V gave up 4 bases and J gave up 2 bases; unmatched junction bases: 13. The CDR3 runs 17 residues. The germline V gene has CDR1 SGHRS and CDR2 YFSETQ. This CDR3 is CASSTRRSGTGQETQYF. The CDR3 nucleotides read TGCGCCAGCAGCACCCGTCGCTCCGGGACAGGACAAGAGACCCAGTACTTC.

This clone has a single count. The chain recombines TRBV6-1 with TRBJ2-7; D may be TRBD1 (6 bases). CDR1 and CDR2 from the germline V gene are MNHNS and SASEGT. Trimming shortened V by 5 bases and J by 0 bases, and 14 bases separated the two germline ends. The CDR3 spans 15 residues. The CDR3 region has the DNA TGTGCCAGCAGTCAAGGACAGCCGTTCTCCTACGAGCAGTACTTC. This encodes CASSQGQPFSYEQYF.

This clone came up a few times. The junction differs from germline at one of its ends, possibly a read error. The chain employs TRBV7-9 and TRBJ1-2; D possibly corresponds to TRBD1 (6 bases). The CDR3 has 12 amino acids. Germline CDR1 reads SEHNR; CDR2 reads FQNEAQ (reference sequence). DNA of the CDR3: TGTGCCAGCAGCTTAGAGGTCGCAGGGGTTTACTTC. It yields the protein CASSLEVAGVYF.

This clone was seen only a few times. The chain links TRBV10-1 to TRBJ1-5; D is perhaps TRBD1 (6 bases). Germline V gene lookup returns CDR1 WNHNN and CDR2 SYGVQD (reference sequence). Trimming left V 6 bases short and J 0 bases short, with 18 bases between. There are 17 residues in the CDR3. CDR3 nucleotide sequence: TGCGCCAGCAGAGACCCGGGACAATACGTTAGCAATCAGCCCCAGCATTTT. Translation gives CASRDPGQYVSNQPQHF.

This sequence joins TRBV7-9 and TRBJ1-5; 9 nucleotides line up with TRBD1. Trimming cost V 5 bases and J 6 bases; bases outside gene matches: 8. This CDR3 has 15 residues. CDR1 is SEHNR, CDR2 FQNEAQ, per germline (reference sequence). CDR3 nucleotide sequence: TGTGCCAGCAGCCTGGGGACAGGGACATCTCAGCCCCAGCATTTT. The encoded protein is CASSLGTGTSQPQHF.

The rearrangement joins TRBV6-1 to TRBJ1-5; 8 bases agree with TRBD1. The CDR3 consists of 14 residues. Germline CDR1 MNHNS, CDR2 SASEGT. V lost 7 bases, J lost 5 bases, and 7 bases stayed unmatched. This CDR3 reads CASTLAGGHQPQHF. The CDR3 nucleotides read TGTGCCAGCACCTTGGCAGGGGGCCATCAGCCCCAGCATTTT.

The chain has TRBV7-8 and TRBJ2-2; 10 bases are shared with TRBD2. Germline-derived CDR1 and CDR2 are SGHVS and FQNEAQ. J lost 4 bases, V lost 4 bases, and 6 bases had no gene match. CDR3 length: 16 residues. CDR3 coding DNA: TGTGCCAGCAGCTCCGTAGCGGGGGGCATCACCGGGGAGCTGTTTTTT. It specifies CASSSVAGGITGELFF.

V and J are TRBV4-1 and TRBJ2-1; 7 positions agree with TRBD2. Germline trimming cut 3 bases from V and 3 bases from J; bases unmatched to any gene: 11. Germline V lookup: CDR1 MGHRA, CDR2 YSYEKL. The CDR3 sequence is 17 residues long. The CDR3, as DNA: TGCGCCAGCAGCCACAACCTTAGAGCGGGGAGCTACAATGAGCAGTTCTTC. This sequence encodes CASSHNLRAGSYNEQFF.

J is TRBJ1-5 and V is TRBV7-9; the D is unclear. V was cut by 1 base and J by 7 bases, with 5 bases left in between. This CDR3 region has 12 residues. Germline V gene data show CDR1 as SEHNR and CDR2 as FQNEAQ (reference sequence). The CDR3: CASSLERQPQHF. CDR3 nucleotide sequence: TGTGCCAGCAGCTTAGAACGGCAGCCCCAGCATTTT.

The chain uses TRBV2 and TRBJ1-2; 9 nucleotides line up with TRBD1. CDR3 length: 15 amino acids. CDR1 and CDR2 from the germline V gene are SNHLY and FYNNEI. The V and J ends lost 8 bases and 6 bases, in that order; junction bases with no gene match: 13. CDR3 bases: TGTGCCAGCCAAACCGGGACAGGGCAAAGGAATGGCTACACCTTC. As protein: CASQTGTGQRNGYTF.

J is TRBJ2-5 and V is TRBV6-5, with 9 bases matching TRBD2. Trimming removed 5 bases from V and 4 bases from J; junction bases left unmatched: 8. Germline V gene data show CDR1 as MNHEY and CDR2 as SVGAGI. This CDR3 has 15 amino acids. The CDR3 here is CASSAGGRGGETQYF. The CDR3 nucleotides are TGTGCCAGCAGTGCCGGGGGGCGGGGGGGAGAGACCCAGTACTTC.

V gene TRBV19 combines with J gene TRBJ1-1; no clear D gene. Germline CDR1 and CDR2: LNHDA and SQIVND (reference sequence). V gave up 4 bases and J gave up 8 bases, with 17 bases separating them. CDR3 length: 14 residues. CDR3 region: CASSNVHGEEEAFF. CDR3 coding DNA: TGTGCCAGTAGTAACGTCCATGGAGAAGAAGAAGCTTTCTTT.

This clone was found a few times. The genes are TRBV7-9 and TRBJ2-7; D ambiguous. Germline V CDR1 and CDR2: SEHNR, FQNEAQ (reference sequence). The V gene lost 6 bases and the J gene lost 5 bases, with 11 bases spanning the gap. The CDR3 has 12 residues. The CDR3 DNA reads TGTGCCAGCAGGTACGGTCCCAACGAGCAGTACTTC. Encoded protein: CASRYGPNEQYF.

The count of this clone is one. The chain couples TRBV4-1 to TRBJ1-5; D ambiguous. The CDR3 is 16 amino acids. With 1 base removed from V and 0 bases from J, the gap between germline ends came to 10 bases. In germline, CDR1 is MGHRA, CDR2 YSYEKL. The CDR3 DNA is TGCGCCAGCAGCCAAGGATCCGCAGATAGCAATCAGCCCCAGCATTTT. Amino acid sequence: CASSQGSADSNQPQHF.